This T cell receptor beta chain appears in the sequencing data of a study of cytomegalovirus exposure and HLA in healthy donors. Trimming shortened V by 4 bases and J by 0 bases, and 21 bases separated the two germline ends. Germline CDR1 and CDR2: SGHTA and FQGNSA. CDR3 size: 18 residues. The study ran its PCR with 60 Vbeta and 13 Jbeta primers. Assay: immunoSEQ multiplex PCR; the TCRdb copy retains only in-frame clones and omits some. The sample has 140,000 to 150,000 clones, just under 75% seen once. Concerning this clone itself: What it binds is not known.

Overall study results and limits: In a later analysis, CMV-associated beta chains were mostly HLA-associated, it appeared. Using a false discovery rate of 0.05, a later analysis showed that 16,951 TCR beta sequences were associated with HLA alleles. While the bulk of TCR sequences proved rare, some public TCRs turned up in many donors.

This chain uses TRBV7-2 with TRBJ1-1, with D possibly being TRBD1 (6 bases). Sample: PBMCs. This TCR derives from a woman under 30 in good health and CMV-seronegative. Written as DNA, the CDR3 is TGTGCCAGCAGCTCCTCCAGGGGATCCCGCTTTCTGAACACTGAAGCTTTCTTT. Protein product: CASSSSRGSRFLNTEAFF.